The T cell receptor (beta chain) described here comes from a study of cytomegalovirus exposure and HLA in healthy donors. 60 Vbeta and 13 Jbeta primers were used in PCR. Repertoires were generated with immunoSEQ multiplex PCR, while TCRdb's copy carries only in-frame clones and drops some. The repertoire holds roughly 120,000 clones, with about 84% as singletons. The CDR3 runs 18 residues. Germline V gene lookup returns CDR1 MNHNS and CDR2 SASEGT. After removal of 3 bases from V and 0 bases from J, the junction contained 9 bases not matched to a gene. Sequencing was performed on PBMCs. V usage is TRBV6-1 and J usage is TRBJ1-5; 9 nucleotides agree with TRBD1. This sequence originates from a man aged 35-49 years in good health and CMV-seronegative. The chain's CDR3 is CASSDPGQGGGSNQPQHF. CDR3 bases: TGTGCCAGCAGTGACCCGGGACAGGGAGGTGGTAGCAATCAGCCCCAGCATTTT.